The clone carrying this T cell receptor (beta chain) was seen ten or more times. Its antigen remains unknown. cDNA was made by 5'RACE with 10-nucleotide random UMIs. TCRdb reanalysed the 5' RACE reads using MiXCR and keeps one entry per CDR3 protein. This sample has fewer than 90,000 distinct CDR3 sequences, with 9% to 12% found just once. The source of the sample is a study of neurological immune-mediated disorders. Study results and limitations: HTLV-1-associated myelopathy had the most TCR clonal expansion, whereas multiple sclerosis had the least (lower than in healthy controls).

The CDR3 is 17 residues long. From germline, CDR1 is SGHRS and CDR2 YFSETQ. V lost 2 bases and J lost 0, with 12 bases in between. This chain links TRBV5-1 with TRBJ2-6; D remains unclear. The source is a middle-aged man in good health. Specimen: PBMCs. CDR3 nucleotides: TGCGCCAGCAGCTTTGATGGGTACCCCTCTGGGGCCAACGTCCTGACTTTC. It codes for CASSFDGYPSGANVLTF.